This T cell receptor beta chain was identified during a study of graft-versus-host responses after intestinal transplantation. Overall study context: Recipients obtained multivisceral, liver-intestinal, or isolated intestinal transplants. Anti-thymocyte globulin was used for induction in all recipients, who then took tacrolimus and steroids for 3 to 4 years.

The assay was immunoSEQ multiplex PCR, and TCRdb's table has in-frame clones only and misses some. The sample includes approximately 17,000 clones, 82% of them seen just once. To release intraepithelial and lamina propria lymphocytes, the graft tissue was processed. V gave up 4 bases and J gave up 11 bases; unmatched junction bases: 9. The CDR3 has 15 residues. The germline gives CDR1 MDHEN, CDR2 SYDVKM. This TCR was sampled from a human patient who received an intestinal transplant, so some T cells may come from the graft donor. The V call is TRBV28, the J call TRBJ2-1, with TRBD1 matching 12 bases. The source was ileum tissue, collected 17 days after transplant. CDR3 region: CASSSERDRGLQQFF. DNA of the CDR3: TGTGCCAGCAGTTCCGAAAGGGACAGGGGGCTTCAGCAGTTCTTC.